A selection of T cell receptor beta chains follows, all from one sample in a study of T-cell reconstitution after alpha-beta-depleted transplantation in children. TCRdb processed the PCR reads anew with MiXCR; each CDR3 protein has one entry. This table has about 600,000 distinct CDR3 sequences, roughly 24% appearing once. Sample: PBMCs, mostly from graft donor cells, taken 360 days after TCRalphabeta/CD19-depleted stem cell transplant. These TCRs come from a boy in the first two years of life who had a stem cell transplant for acute myeloid leukemia, so the T cells may come from the graft donor. CDR3s include the opening cysteine and the closing phenylalanine or tryptophan. Fields, in order: CDR3 length, V gene, D gene, clone size, J gene, CDR3 protein, CDR3 DNA. D genes are given only for firm matches. Clone size is not always given. Where it is, it says once, few, many or a class for expanded clones.

length: 14; V: TRBV6-5; D: .; size: few; J: TRBJ1-5; CDR3: CASSYLRYGQPQHF; DNA: TGTGCCAGCAGTTACTTGCGGTACGGTCAGCCCCAGCATTTT
length: 19; V: TRBV4-1; D: .; size: .; J: TRBJ2-6; CDR3: CASSQVEGLRYSGANVLTF; DNA: TGCGCCAGCAGCCAAGTGGAAGGACTCAGATACTCTGGGGCCAACGTCCTGACTTTC
length: 15; V: TRBV25-1; D: .; size: .; J: TRBJ2-7; CDR3: CASSDWGGNVYEQYF; DNA: TGTGCCAGCAGTGATTGGGGGGGCAACGTCTACGAGCAGTACTTC
length: 13; V: TRBV12-3/TRBV12-4; D: .; size: .; J: TRBJ1-1; CDR3: CASSSNRDTEAFF; DNA: TGTGCCAGCAGTTCCAACAGGGACACTGAAGCTTTCTTT
length: 15; V: TRBV9; D: TRBD2; size: few; J: TRBJ2-1; CDR3: CASSVAGTSGNEQFF; DNA: TGTGCCAGCAGCGTAGCAGGGACTAGCGGCAATGAGCAGTTCTTC
length: 12; V: TRBV29-1; D: .; size: .; J: TRBJ1-1; CDR3: CSVANANTEAFF; DNA: TGCAGCGTTGCTAACGCGAACACTGAAGCTTTCTTT
length: 15; V: TRBV6-1; D: TRBD1; size: .; J: TRBJ1-4; CDR3: CASRPHERGREKLFF; DNA: TGTGCCAGCAGACCCCATGAAAGGGGGCGGGAAAAACTGTTTTTT
length: 17; V: TRBV18; D: .; size: .; J: TRBJ2-3; CDR3: CASSPRTGGGGTDTQYF; DNA: TGTGCCAGCTCACCACGGACGGGTGGTGGGGGCACAGATACGCAGTATTTT
length: 16; V: TRBV12-3/TRBV12-4; D: .; size: few; J: TRBJ1-5; CDR3: CASSRGNADFAQPQHF; DNA: TGTGCCAGCAGCCGAGGGAATGCGGATTTCGCTCAGCCCCAGCATTTT
length: 16; V: TRBV9; D: .; size: few; J: TRBJ2-6; CDR3: CASSVGQTPGANVLTF; DNA: TGTGCCAGCAGCGTAGGACAGACCCCTGGGGCCAACGTCCTGACTTTC
length: 14; V: TRBV5-1; D: TRBD1; size: many; J: TRBJ2-1; CDR3: CASSRTGADNEQFF; DNA: TGCGCCAGCAGCCGGACAGGGGCTGACAATGAGCAGTTCTTC
length: 17; V: TRBV24-1; D: .; size: many; J: TRBJ2-1; CDR3: CATSDRKGTGHLNEQFF; DNA: TGTGCCACCAGTGATAGGAAAGGGACCGGACACCTCAATGAGCAGTTCTTC
length: 14; V: TRBV20-1; D: .; size: .; J: TRBJ2-3; CDR3: CSAQRFLSTDTQYF; DNA: TGCAGTGCTCAACGGTTCCTTAGCACAGATACGCAGTATTTT
length: 15; V: TRBV20-1; D: .; size: .; J: TRBJ2-3; CDR3: CSATPPGVGTDTQYF; DNA: TGCAGTGCTACGCCCCCAGGGGTTGGCACAGATACGCAGTATTTT
length: 14; V: TRBV29-1; D: .; size: many; J: TRBJ1-2; CDR3: CSVESLYSNYGYTF; DNA: TGCAGCGTTGAGTCCCTTTACAGTAACTATGGCTACACCTTC
length: 14; V: TRBV7-2; D: .; size: many; J: TRBJ2-7; CDR3: CASSPPLDGYEQYF; DNA: TGTGCCAGCAGCCCGCCCTTGGACGGATACGAGCAGTACTTC
length: 15; V: TRBV6-1; D: .; size: many; J: TRBJ2-4; CDR3: CASSPGTLAKNIQYF; DNA: TGTGCCAGCAGTCCCGGGACTTTAGCCAAAAACATTCAGTACTTC
length: 13; V: TRBV28; D: .; size: many; J: TRBJ2-5; CDR3: CASSFPGEETQYF; DNA: TGTGCCAGCAGTTTTCCAGGGGAAGAGACCCAGTACTTC
length: 14; V: TRBV7-2; D: .; size: many; J: TRBJ2-2; CDR3: CASSLVGGTGELFF; DNA: TGCGCCAGCAGCTTGGTCGGGGGCACCGGGGAGCTGTTTTTT
length: 17; V: TRBV20-1; D: TRBD2; size: .; J: TRBJ2-5; CDR3: CSATGSLGSGGRETQYF; DNA: TGCAGTGCTACCGGGAGCCTTGGTAGCGGGGGTCGGGAGACCCAGTACTTC
length: 12; V: TRBV3-1; D: TRBD1; size: many; J: TRBJ2-5; CDR3: CASRSGGETQYF; DNA: TGTGCCAGCAGATCAGGGGGAGAGACCCAGTACTTC
length: 15; V: TRBV12-3/TRBV12-4; D: .; size: .; J: TRBJ1-5; CDR3: CASSNGGVVNQPQHF; DNA: TGTGCCAGCAGTAACGGAGGGGTTGTCAATCAGCCCCAGCATTTT
length: 14; V: TRBV20-1; D: .; size: many; J: TRBJ2-5; CDR3: CSASVVDWRETQYF; DNA: TGCAGTGCTAGTGTAGTGGACTGGCGAGAGACCCAGTACTTC
length: 13; V: TRBV6-4; D: .; size: .; J: TRBJ1-1; CDR3: CASSWGLYTEAFF; DNA: TGTGCCAGCTCTTGGGGGCTCTACACTGAAGCTTTCTTT
length: 14; V: TRBV5-6; D: .; size: .; J: TRBJ1-1; CDR3: CASSFLTSNTEAFF; DNA: TGTGCCAGCAGCTTTTTGACATCCAACACTGAAGCTTTCTTT
length: 14; V: TRBV6-5; D: .; size: few; J: TRBJ1-2; CDR3: CASSYSNGRGGYTF; DNA: TGTGCCAGCAGTTACTCGAACGGGAGGGGTGGCTACACCTTC
length: 16; V: TRBV4-1; D: .; size: .; J: TRBJ2-6; CDR3: CASSPTANSGANVLTF; DNA: TGCGCCAGCAGCCCGACAGCCAACTCTGGGGCCAACGTCCTGACTTTC
length: 17; V: TRBV28; D: .; size: once; J: TRBJ1-1; CDR3: CASSFLQPANGRTEAFF; DNA: TGTGCCAGCAGTTTTTTACAGCCCGCCAATGGGAGAACTGAAGCTTTCTTT
length: 14; V: TRBV6-5; D: .; size: few; J: TRBJ1-2; CDR3: CASSYFPGGNGYTF; DNA: TGTGCCAGCAGTTACTTCCCGGGCGGCAATGGCTACACCTTC
length: 15; V: TRBV20-1; D: TRBD1; size: once; J: TRBJ2-7; CDR3: CSARNSGQGSYEQYF; DNA: TGCAGTGCTAGAAATTCGGGACAGGGATCCTACGAGCAGTACTTC
length: 16; V: TRBV12-3/TRBV12-4; D: TRBD2; size: few; J: TRBJ2-3; CDR3: CASSFLWRGVTDTQYF; DNA: TGTGCCAGCAGCTTCCTCTGGCGGGGGGTCACAGATACGCAGTATTTT